This TCR beta chain was sequenced in a study of blood T cell repertoires in COVID-19. Turning to the study itself: Samples representing acute and convalescent COVID-19 were sourced from the United States, Italy and Spain. Sources were T cells, B-cell-depleted T cells, or PBMCs; the material itself was cDNA or gDNA.

Per the original data handling: Researchers report that nucleated cell counts were estimated from reference gene primer amplification. Profiled with immunoSEQ multiplex PCR; TCRdb holds only in-frame clones, not every one. The D gene and trimming were derived from the DNA, and the V and J assignments and clone size from that table. The sample lists 200,000 to 250,000 clones; about 80% were seen once. Source material: peripheral blood. The source is a young man who had recovered from COVID-19.

The CDR3 region is CASSSSTRGGAETQYF. The CDR3, as DNA: TGTGCCAGCAGCTCGTCAACTCGCGGGGGGGCTGAGACCCAGTACTTC. This sequence joins TRBV7-8 and TRBJ2-5, with 9 bases aligning to TRBD2. From germline, CDR1 is SGHVS and CDR2 FQNEAQ. The V segment lost 4 bases and the J segment 5 bases; nucleotides outside the gene matches: 11. The CDR3 is made up of 16 amino acids.